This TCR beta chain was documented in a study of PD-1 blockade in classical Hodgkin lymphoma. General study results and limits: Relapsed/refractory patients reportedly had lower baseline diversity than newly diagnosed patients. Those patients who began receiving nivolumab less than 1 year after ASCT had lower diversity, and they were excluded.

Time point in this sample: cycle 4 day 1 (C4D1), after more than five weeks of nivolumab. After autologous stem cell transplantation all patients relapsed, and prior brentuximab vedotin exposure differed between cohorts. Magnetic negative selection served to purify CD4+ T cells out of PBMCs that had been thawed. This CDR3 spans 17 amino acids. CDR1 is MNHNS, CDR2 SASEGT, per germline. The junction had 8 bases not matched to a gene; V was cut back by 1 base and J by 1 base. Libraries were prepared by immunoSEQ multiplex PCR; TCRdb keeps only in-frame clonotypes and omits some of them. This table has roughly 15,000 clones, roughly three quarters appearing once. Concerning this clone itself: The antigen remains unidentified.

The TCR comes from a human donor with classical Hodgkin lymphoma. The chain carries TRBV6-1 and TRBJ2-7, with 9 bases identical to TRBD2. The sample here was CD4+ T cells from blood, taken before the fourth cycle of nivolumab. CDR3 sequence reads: CASSEELLAGISYEQYF. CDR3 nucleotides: TGTGCCAGCAGTGAAGAATTACTAGCGGGTATATCCTACGAGCAGTACTTC.